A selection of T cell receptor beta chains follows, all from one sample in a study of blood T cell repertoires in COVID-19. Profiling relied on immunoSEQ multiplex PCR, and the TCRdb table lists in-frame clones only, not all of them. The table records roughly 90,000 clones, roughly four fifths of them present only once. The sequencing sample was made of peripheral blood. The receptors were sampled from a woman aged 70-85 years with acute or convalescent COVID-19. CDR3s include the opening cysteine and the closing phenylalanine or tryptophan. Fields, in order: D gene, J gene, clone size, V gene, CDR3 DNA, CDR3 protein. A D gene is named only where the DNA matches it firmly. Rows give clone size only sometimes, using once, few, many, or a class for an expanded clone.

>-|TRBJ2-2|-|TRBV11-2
TGTGCCAGCAGCTTAGGGACAGTAAACACCGGGGAGCTGTTTTTT
CASSLGTVNTGELFF
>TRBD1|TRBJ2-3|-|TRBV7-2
TGTGCCAGCAGCCAAGACAGGGGGAGGACAGATACGCAGTATTTT
CASSQDRGRTDTQYF
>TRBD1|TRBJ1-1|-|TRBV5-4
TGTGCCAGCAGACAAGGGGGCGGAACTGAAGCTTTCTTT
CASRQGGGTEAFF
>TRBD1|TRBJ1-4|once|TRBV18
TGTGCCAGCTCACCATACAGGGGCGCGACTAATGAAAAACTGTTTTTT
CASSPYRGATNEKLFF
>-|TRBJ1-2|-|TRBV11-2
TGTGCCAGCAGCTTAGATTTCCTCTATGGCTACACCTTC
CASSLDFLYGYTF
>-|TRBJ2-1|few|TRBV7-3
TGTGCCAGCAGCCGACAAAATCCCCCCTACAATGAGCAGTTCTTC
CASSRQNPPYNEQFF
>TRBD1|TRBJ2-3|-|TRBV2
TGTGCCAGCAGTGAGGGGGCAACCGGGACAGCCCTAGTTACGCAGTATTTT
CASSEGATGTALVTQYF
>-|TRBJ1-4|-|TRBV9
TGTGCCAGCAGCGTAGGGCGCAGGGATTCTGAAAAACTGTTTTTT
CASSVGRRDSEKLFF
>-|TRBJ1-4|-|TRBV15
TGTGCCACCAGCAGAGGAAGGGGTGCTAATGAAAAACTGTTTTTT
CATSRGRGANEKLFF
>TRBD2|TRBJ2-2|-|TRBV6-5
TGTGCCAGCAGTCCCGGGACTATCACCGGGGAGCTGTTTTTT
CASSPGTITGELFF